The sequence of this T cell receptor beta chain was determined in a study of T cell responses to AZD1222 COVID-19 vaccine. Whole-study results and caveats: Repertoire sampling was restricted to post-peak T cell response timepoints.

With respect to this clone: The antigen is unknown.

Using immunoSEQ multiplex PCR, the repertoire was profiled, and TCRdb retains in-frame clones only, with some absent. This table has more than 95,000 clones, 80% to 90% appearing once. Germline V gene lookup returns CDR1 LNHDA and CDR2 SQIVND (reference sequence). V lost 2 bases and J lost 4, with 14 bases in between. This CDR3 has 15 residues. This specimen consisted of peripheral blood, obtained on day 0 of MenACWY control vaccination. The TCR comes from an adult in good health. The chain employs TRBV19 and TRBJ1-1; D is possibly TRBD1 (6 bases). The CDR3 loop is CASSIWGASGTEAFF. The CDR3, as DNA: TGTGCCAGTAGTATATGGGGGGCATCGGGCACTGAAGCTTTCTTT.